The present entry profiles one TCR beta chain with its context. Its antigen is unidentified. Mismatch with germline at one junction end may stem from a read error. Researchers ran the PCR with 60 Vbeta and 13 Jbeta primers. The data were produced by immunoSEQ multiplex PCR, yet TCRdb's version contains in-frame clones alone and is incomplete. The sample holds 130,000 or so clones; roughly 73% are singletons and the top ten take roughly 0.99%. The CDR3 length is 16 residues. Germline V CDR1 and CDR2: SEHNR, FQNEAQ (reference sequence). The data are from a study of cytomegalovirus exposure and HLA in healthy donors. Every donor was a healthy person donating bone marrow. The study, taken as a whole, reports: The study listed roughly 150 cytomegalovirus-associated TCR beta chains.

The sample was PBMCs. This clonotype originated in a male donor in good health and CMV-seronegative. The chain couples TRBV7-9 to TRBJ1-2; TRBD1 might be the D (6 bases). The CDR3 loop is CSSSSWPGQSAYGYTF. As DNA, the CDR3 is TGTTCCAGCAGCTCCTGGCCGGGACAATCTGCTTATGGCTACACCTTC.